The TCR beta chain described here comes from a study of T cell responses to AZD1222 COVID-19 vaccine. TCRdb's copy holds only in-frame clones and misses some; the assay was immunoSEQ multiplex PCR. The profile shows approximately 160,000 clones, just over 90% of them singletons. Study-level results: It was only a handful of AZD1222 recipients who were seropositive at baseline. Nearly half of unique spike-specific TCRs reportedly avoided B.1.351 and B.1.1.7 mutated regions.

A remark on this clone: Its antigen is unknown.

V was pared by 1 base and J by 2 bases, with 11 bases between. CDR1 is SGHRS and CDR2 is YFSETQ in the germline V gene. The CDR3 loop spans 15 amino acids. The rearrangement joins TRBV5-1 to TRBJ2-3; D is possibly TRBD1 (5 bases). The source was peripheral blood, collected on day 0 of AZD1222 vaccination. This clonotype was sampled from an adult in good health. CDR3 sequence: CASSLPSGPTDTQYF. The CDR3 nucleotides read TGCGCCAGCAGCTTGCCGTCAGGGCCCACAGATACGCAGTATTTT.